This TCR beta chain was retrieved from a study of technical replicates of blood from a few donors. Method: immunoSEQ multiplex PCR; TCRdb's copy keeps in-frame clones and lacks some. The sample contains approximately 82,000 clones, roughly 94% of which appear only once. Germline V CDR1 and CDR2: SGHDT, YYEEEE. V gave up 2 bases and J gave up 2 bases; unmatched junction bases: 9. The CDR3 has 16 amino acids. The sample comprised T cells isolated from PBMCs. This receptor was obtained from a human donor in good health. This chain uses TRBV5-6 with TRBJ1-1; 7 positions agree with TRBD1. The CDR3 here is CASSFLTGTANTEAFF. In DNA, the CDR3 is TGTGCCAGCAGCTTTCTCACCGGGACAGCTAACACTGAAGCTTTCTTT.